The 24 T cell receptor beta chains listed next were all sequenced from one sample in a study of T cells in Graves' hyperthyroidism and ophthalmopathy. Regions amplified from RNA transcripts were the TCR beta CDR3 regions. A first-round RT-PCR of the TCR CDR3 used the HTBI primer set. TCRdb recomputed calls from the multiplex PCR reads with MiXCR, one row per CDR3 protein. Here the sample spans 350,000 to 400,000 distinct CDR3 sequences, more than 12% being singletons. The sequencing input was blood. The receptors were sampled from a woman under 40 with Graves' hyperthyroidism.

Many counts were recorded for this clonotype. This chain joins TRBV4-1 and TRBJ1-4; D unresolved. CDR1 and CDR2 (germline): MGHRA, YSYEKL. The CDR3 sequence is 15 residues long. Deletions cut 1 base from V and 6 bases from J, with 12 bases between. In nucleotides, the CDR3 is TGCGCCAGCAGCCAAGGGGCGGGGAAGCATGAAAAACTGTTTTTT. Amino acids: CASSQGAGKHEKLFF.

The chain carries TRBV27 and TRBJ2-3; D gene uncertain. Trimming took off 5 bases at V and 4 bases at J, with 10 bases between the two ends. The CDR3 extends over 13 amino acids. The germline V gene has CDR1 MNHEY and CDR2 SMNVEV (reference sequence). In nucleotides, the CDR3 is TGTGCCAGCAGTGAAGGTCGGGCAGATACGCAGTATTTT. This encodes CASSEGRADTQYF.

This clonotype was recorded at least ten times. V gene TRBV5-1 combines with J gene TRBJ2-3; 10 bases are shared with TRBD2. The CDR3 has 17 residues. V lost 0 bases to trimming and J lost 2 bases; unmatched junction nucleotides: 6. Germline V gene lookup returns CDR1 SGHRS and CDR2 YFSETQ. The chain's CDR3 is CASSLGPSGRDTDTQYF. The CDR3 DNA sequence: TGCGCCAGCAGCTTGGGGCCTAGCGGGAGAGACACAGATACGCAGTATTTT.

The sample holds many counts of this clonotype. The chain has TRBV28 and TRBJ2-1; TRBD2 might be the D (5 bases). Trimming shortened V by 5 bases and J by 7 bases, and 12 bases separated the two germline ends. CDR3 length equals 13 residues. Germline lookup yields CDR1 MDHEN and CDR2 SYDVKM. CDR3 protein: CASSNRDWNEQFF. The DNA of the CDR3 is TGTGCCAGCAGTAACCGGGATTGGAATGAGCAGTTCTTC.

This clonotype was detected ten times or more. The chain joins TRBV2 to TRBJ2-1, with 10 bases that match TRBD2. Trimming removed 8 bases from V and 2 bases from J; junction bases left unmatched: 6. Per germline, CDR1 SNHLY and CDR2 FYNNEI. This CDR3 is 15 amino acids long. The CDR3 nucleotides are TGTGCCAGCCGAAGCGGGAGGGCCGCCTACAATGAGCAGTTCTTC. It specifies CASRSGRAAYNEQFF. The entire variable domain, with the rest obtained from reference TRBV2 and TRBJ2-1, is as follows: EPEVTQTPSHQVTQMGQEVILRCVPISNHLYFYWYRQILGQKVEFLVSFYNNEISEKSEIFDDQFSVERPDGSNFTLKIRSTKLEDSAMYFCASRSGRAAYNEQFFGPGTRLTVL.

The chain is built from TRBV20-1 and TRBJ2-5; TRBD2 matches 8 bases. CDR1 and CDR2 from the germline V gene are DFQATT and SNEGSKA (reference sequence). Germline trimming cut 4 bases from V and 2 bases from J; bases unmatched to any gene: 9. The CDR3 runs 15 residues. CDR3: CSAISTSGYQETQYF. In nucleotides, the CDR3 is TGCAGTGCTATATCCACTAGCGGATATCAAGAGACCCAGTACTTC.

This clonotype was detected a few times. The chain employs TRBV28 and TRBJ2-3; D is undetermined. This CDR3 comprises 16 residues. Germline CDR1 MDHEN, CDR2 SYDVKM. With 5 bases removed from V and 2 bases from J, the gap between germline ends came to 17 bases. The CDR3 DNA reads TGTGCCAGCAGTCCCCAAAAGTGGGCGAACACAGATACGCAGTATTTT. Translating gives CASSPQKWANTDTQYF.

A remark on this clonotype: Given a much more abundant clone one base away, this may be a read error. The chain has TRBV7-9 and TRBJ2-7; 12 nucleotides match TRBD2. Germline V CDR1 and CDR2: SEHNR, FQNEAQ (reference sequence). Trimming removed 2 bases from V and 4 bases from J; junction bases left unmatched: 9. The CDR3 spans 17 residues. As DNA, the CDR3 is TGTGCCAGCAGCTTACCGAGGACTAGCGGGGTGGTGTACGAGCAGTACTTC. Residues: CASSLPRTSGVVYEQYF.

This clonotype has a count of ten or more. The rearrangement uses TRBV6-1 and TRBJ1-2; a possible D gene is TRBD1 (6 bases). V gave up 2 bases and J gave up 4 bases, with 8 bases separating them. This CDR3 has 13 amino acids. The germline CDR1 and CDR2 sequences are MNHNS and SASEGT. The CDR3 region has the DNA TGTGCCAGCAGTGAAATGGACAGCTATGGCTACACCTTC. This sequence encodes CASSEMDSYGYTF.

This clonotype was seen many times. The chain combines TRBV7-2 with TRBJ2-3; TRBD1 might be the D (5 bases). CDR1 is SGHTA and CDR2 is FQGNSA in the germline V gene. V lost 5 bases and J 1 base, leaving 10 bases between the germline ends. The CDR3 spans 14 residues. CDR3 coding DNA: TGTGCCAGCAGCGTCAGGGAACGCACAGATACGCAGTATTTT. It codes for CASSVRERTDTQYF.

This clonotype occurred many times. CDR3: CASRSESETQYF. CDR3 coding DNA: TGTGCCAGCAGGTCGGAATCAGAGACCCAGTACTTC. The chain joins TRBV2 to TRBJ2-5, with no clear D. V was pared by 6 bases and J by 4 bases, with 9 bases between. The CDR3 is 12 amino acids. Per the germline V gene, CDR1 is SNHLY and CDR2 is FYNNEI.

This clonotype was counted only a few times. The chain carries TRBV3-1 and TRBJ2-1; a possible D gene is TRBD1 (6 bases). The V gene lost 0 bases and the J gene lost 7 bases, with 10 bases spanning the gap. Looked up from germline, CDR1 is LGHDT and CDR2 is YNNKEL (reference sequence). The CDR3 spans 14 residues. This chain's CDR3 is CASSQEDSTNEQFF. The CDR3 nucleotides read TGTGCCAGCAGCCAAGAGGACAGTACGAATGAGCAGTTCTTC.

The sample holds many counts of this clonotype. The rearrangement uses TRBV3-1 and TRBJ2-2, with D perhaps assigned TRBD1 or TRBD2 (5 bases each). V lost 4 bases, J lost 5 bases, and 20 bases lay in between. The CDR3 covers 17 residues. CDR1 LGHDT and CDR2 YNNKEL come from the germline V gene (reference sequence). In nucleotides, the CDR3 is TGTGCCAGCAGCCCGGGGCAGGGTAGGCCCTCGACCGGGGAGCTGTTTTTT. Translated: CASSPGQGRPSTGELFF.

This clonotype was detected ten times or more. The gene calls are TRBV3-1 and TRBJ2-1; 10 bases are a match to TRBD2. The CDR3 totals 16 residues. Germline values: CDR1 LGHDT, CDR2 YNNKEL (reference sequence). V trimming: 4 bases; J trimming: 0 bases; junction bases outside the gene matches: 3. The CDR3 loop is CASSRTSGASYNEQFF. In nucleotides, the CDR3 is TGTGCCAGCAGCCGGACTAGCGGAGCCTCCTACAATGAGCAGTTCTTC.

The chain links TRBV4-1 to TRBJ2-7; D is tentatively TRBD1 or TRBD2 (5 bases each). Germline V gives CDR1 MGHRA, CDR2 YSYEKL. CDR3 length: 13 amino acids. Between the trimmed V and J ends, which lost 5 bases and 3 bases, there was a span of 11 bases. The CDR3 nucleotides read TGCGCCAGCAGCTTAACTAGGGGCTACGAGCAGTACTTC. This sequence encodes CASSLTRGYEQYF.

At least ten counts were recorded for this clonotype. CDR3 bases: TGCAGCGTTGACAGTGGGGCGCACCCCTACGAGCAGTACTTC. This translates into CSVDSGAHPYEQYF. J is TRBJ2-7 and V is TRBV29-1; TRBD1 is a possible D gene (5 bases). This CDR3 spans 14 amino acids. The V and J ends lost 3 bases and 2 bases respectively, with 14 bases between them. CDR1 and CDR2 (germline): SQVTM, ANQGSEA.

The table lists this clonotype with a few counts. This sequence joins TRBV30 and TRBJ2-6; either TRBD1 or TRBD2 may fit D (6 bases each). Germline loops: CDR1 GTSNPN, CDR2 SVGIG (reference sequence). The CDR3 covers 18 residues. V lost 4 bases and J 3 bases, leaving 22 bases between the germline ends. Here the CDR3 reads CAWIGVSGAKNGANVLTF. The CDR3 nucleotides are TGTGCCTGGATTGGAGTCTCGGGGGCGAAGAATGGGGCCAACGTCCTGACTTTC.

This clonotype was counted many times. The genes are TRBV20-1 and TRBJ2-1; D not resolved. V lost 4 bases and J lost 0, with 10 bases in between. Germline-derived CDR1 and CDR2 are DFQATT and SNEGSKA (reference sequence). This CDR3 spans 14 amino acids. This CDR3 reads CSAMAESSYNEQFF. CDR3 DNA sequence: TGCAGTGCTATGGCGGAAAGCTCCTACAATGAGCAGTTCTTC.

This clonotype was detected ten times or more. The chain recombines TRBV27 with TRBJ2-1; D may be TRBD1 (5 bases). Trimming took off 3 bases at V and 1 base at J, with 10 bases between the two ends. CDR1 is MNHEY and CDR2 is SMNVEV in the germline V gene (reference sequence). The CDR3 length is 15 residues. CDR3 DNA sequence: TGTGCCAGCAGTTTGGCTAGGGGATCCTACAATGAGCAGTTCTTC. Its protein is CASSLARGSYNEQFF.

As concerns this clonotype: Being one base from a much bigger clone, this may be a read error. V usage is TRBV12-3 or TRBV12-4 and J usage is TRBJ2-5; 9 positions match TRBD2. The closer fit of TRBJ2-1 to the DNA end suggests the J call may be wrong. The CDR3 runs 13 residues. This CDR3 reads CASSKGLAETQFF. For the CDR3, the DNA is TGTGCCAGCAGCAAGGGACTAGCAGAGACCCAGTTCTTC.

This clonotype was detected a few times. This chain links TRBV7-9 with TRBJ2-3; unclear D gene. The CDR3 has 16 amino acids. V gave up 1 base and J gave up 0 bases, with 11 bases separating them. Germline V lookup: CDR1 SEHNR, CDR2 FQNEAQ (reference sequence). The DNA for the CDR3 is TGTGCCAGCAGCTTAGTATACGGAGTAAGCACAGATACGCAGTATTTT. Translated: CASSLVYGVSTDTQYF.

This clonotype has only a few counts. DNA of the CDR3: TGCAGTGCTGAGGGTAATAACCCCGGGGAGCTGTTTTTT. This codes for CSAEGNNPGELFF. The V call is TRBV20-1, the J call TRBJ2-2; D might be TRBD2 (5 bases). Germline CDR1 DFQATT, CDR2 SNEGSKA (reference sequence). The CDR3 has 13 residues. The V and J ends lost 5 bases and 6 bases respectively, with 13 bases between them.

The table lists this clonotype with many counts. The rearrangement links TRBV2 to TRBJ2-2; 7 bases fit TRBD2. The germline V gene has CDR1 SNHLY and CDR2 FYNNEI. The CDR3 extends over 14 amino acids. Trimming cost V 4 bases and J 5 bases; bases outside gene matches: 4. The DNA of the CDR3 is TGTGCCAGCAGTGGAATTAGCGGGACCGGGGAGCTGTTTTTT. Protein product: CASSGISGTGELFF.

This clonotype was picked up many times. V usage is TRBV3-1 and J usage is TRBJ1-5; perhaps TRBD1 as D (5 bases). This CDR3 is 15 amino acids long. The V end was cut by 4 bases, the J end by 4 bases, with 14 bases between. The germline V gene encodes CDR1 LGHDT and CDR2 YNNKEL (reference sequence). CDR3 DNA: TGTGCCAGCAGCCCGGGGCCGGGGGGAAATCAGCCCCAGCATTTT. This encodes CASSPGPGGNQPQHF.